This paragraph reports one TCR beta chain. This specimen belongs to a study of T cells in Graves' hyperthyroidism and ophthalmopathy. RNA transcripts served as the template for amplifying TCR beta CDR3 regions. The TCR CDR3 was amplified in a first-round RT-PCR using the HTBI primer set. TCRdb ran MiXCR on the multiplex PCR reads and lists one entry per CDR3 protein. The sample holds 500,000 to 800,000 distinct CDR3 sequences; 45% are singletons and the top ten take 7% to 7.5%. The V end was cut by 4 bases, the J end by 6 bases, with 9 bases between. Germline-derived CDR1 and CDR2 are DFQATT and SNEGSKA (reference sequence). The CDR3 extends over 11 amino acids.

This receptor was identified in an adult man with Graves' disease, either hyperthyroidism or ophthalmopathy (not recorded which). The chain is built from TRBV20-1 and TRBJ1-1; D unresolved. Sequencing was carried out using peripheral blood or thyroid tissue (not recorded which). CDR3 residues: CSATRGSEAFF. The CDR3, as DNA: TGCAGTGCTACTCGGGGATCTGAAGCTTTCTTT.